A selection of T cell receptor beta chains follows, all from one sample in a study of molecular identifiers for immune sequencing clone quantification. Each CDR3 protein gets one entry after TCRdb re-called the PCR reads with MiXCR. The sample contains about 640,000 distinct CDR3 sequences, 20% of which appear only once. Sequences were obtained from naive CD8+ T cells from blood, with Jurkat cell RNA spiked in. The source of these receptors is a human donor in good health. Some libraries in this study had Jurkat cell RNA spiked in. Both conserved end residues are trimmed from each CDR3.

TRBJ1-4 | TRBV7-2 | ASSLVGSSEKLF
TRBJ2-7 | TRBV4-1 | ASSPRDGEYEQY
TRBJ2-1 | TRBV11-2 | AGSILAGVYNEQF
TRBJ2-1 | TRBV11-2 | ASSLVFGQGLGSSYNEQF
TRBJ2-6 | TRBV19 | ASSDVSGANVLT
TRBJ2-6 | TRBV6-1 | ASSVLKGAGPGANVLT
TRBJ2-1 | TRBV4-1 | ASSQDVTSYNEQF
TRBJ2-2 | TRBV24-1 | ATSPQGFGLAGGELF
TRBJ2-7 | TRBV3-1 | ASALRIGGSYEQY
TRBJ2-5 | TRBV20-1 | SARVFGTALGETQY
TRBJ1-6 | TRBV12-5 | ASGLYPGTANYNSPLH
TRBJ2-3 | TRBV11-2 | ASSLDRPSSTDTQY
TRBJ2-3 | TRBV7-2 | ASSKTSGGADTQY
TRBJ1-5 | TRBV4-1 | ASSQDVGQTNNQPQH
TRBJ1-2 | TRBV4-3 | ASSPQVMTGLGYT
TRBJ2-1 | TRBV4-1 | ASSFLGTGQNNEQF
TRBJ2-7 | TRBV27 | ASSLSGGSYEQY
TRBJ2-1 | TRBV25-1 | ANSGRDSLIWGEQF
TRBJ2-7 | TRBV20-1 | SARREDSYEQY
TRBJ2-1 | TRBV19 | ASSPTGTAFNEQF
TRBJ1-5 | TRBV28 | ASSSDRDRDQPQH
TRBJ1-6 | TRBV12-2 | ASRLAGWGQRNSPLH
TRBJ2-5 | TRBV20-1 | SAKTSLAETQY
TRBJ1-6 | TRBV20-1 | SARLQAQGNSPLH
TRBJ2-3 | TRBV6-1 | ASSELIASSTDTQY
TRBJ2-5 | TRBV29-1 | SALDGQETQY
TRBJ2-7 | TRBV29-1 | SVEEEWGYEQY
TRBJ1-1 | TRBV6-2/TRBV6-3 | ASRMEEWTEAF
TRBJ2-7 | TRBV4-1 | ASSQETSGGYEQY
TRBJ2-7 | TRBV20-1 | SAREGYSYEQY
TRBJ2-6 | TRBV7-9 | ANKWTGGTSGANVLT
TRBJ1-1 | TRBV6-5 | ASSYSGTNTEAF
TRBJ2-7 | TRBV2 | ASSGRPGTYEQY
TRBJ1-1 | TRBV20-1 | SAGDRGMGTEAF
TRBJ2-6 | TRBV28 | ASSSSLRTANNSGANVLT
TRBJ1-5 | TRBV4-3 | ASSEDGGPLQPQH
TRBJ1-1 | TRBV13 | ASSLGAGVGNTEAF
TRBJ2-1 | TRBV12-3/TRBV12-4 | ASSRDRGPFNNEQF
TRBJ2-1 | TRBV12-3/TRBV12-4 | ASSLAGTDYNEQF
TRBJ2-6 | TRBV7-2 | ASPLDEGALGANVLT
TRBJ1-2 | TRBV28 | ASSFRGSHYGYT
TRBJ2-3 | TRBV7-9 | ASTYSGGPYSTDTQY
TRBJ1-4 | TRBV30 | AWGTGGGEKLF
TRBJ2-2 | TRBV7-9 | ASSTQDRGREYTGELF
TRBJ2-7 | TRBV20-1 | SAGRGSYEQY
TRBJ2-1 | TRBV12-3/TRBV12-4 | ASSFPMQGYNEQF
TRBJ2-3 | TRBV27 | ASSSPGLADTDTQY
TRBJ1-1 | TRBV5-5 | ASSFGGGPTEAF
TRBJ1-5 | TRBV19 | ASTLQGMVSYQPQH
TRBJ1-2 | TRBV10-3 | AISEVDSYYYGYT
TRBJ1-2 | TRBV5-6 | ASSPDSGCETGAGYT
TRBJ2-3 | TRBV20-1 | SAEHPSTDTQY
TRBJ2-4 | TRBV5-8 | ASSPEGGRENIQY
TRBJ1-2 | TRBV28 | ASSIRGGDYGYT
TRBJ2-5 | TRBV7-9 | ASSLALRLQQETQY
TRBJ2-7 | TRBV6-5 | ASSQGAGVEQY
TRBJ2-7 | TRBV27 | ASSLLSVAGVSEQY
TRBJ2-1 | TRBV11-3 | ASSSGTGDNEQF